This T cell receptor beta chain appears in the sequencing data of a study of cytomegalovirus exposure and HLA in healthy donors. The V gene lost 2 bases and the J gene lost 5 bases, with 24 bases spanning the gap. This CDR3 is built from 18 residues. Looked up from germline, CDR1 is SGHVS and CDR2 is FNYEAQ. With 60 Vbeta and 13 Jbeta primers, the PCR was carried out. Data came from immunoSEQ multiplex PCR; TCRdb stores just in-frame clones and leaves some out. The sample carries roughly 120,000 clones, almost 70% recorded once. This receptor was taken from a man aged 25-45 years in good health and CMV-seropositive. Source material: PBMCs. V and J are TRBV7-6 and TRBJ2-5; a possible D gene is TRBD1 (5 bases). The CDR3 region has the DNA TGTGCCAGCAGCTTAAGTCCCCAGGGCCGGAGTGTGGCCGAGACCCAGTACTTC. Its translation is CASSLSPQGRSVAETQYF.